These T cell receptor beta chains were read from a single sample in a study of T cells after yellow fever vaccination. TCRdb fed the 5' RACE reads into MiXCR, producing one record per CDR3 protein. Of around 100,000 distinct CDR3 sequences in the sample, 8.4% were seen once. The source material was CD8+ T cells sorted from PBMCs, sampled 45 days after the yellow fever booster vaccination. These receptors came from a man younger than 40 who received the YFV17D yellow fever vaccine. CDR3s include the opening cysteine and the closing phenylalanine or tryptophan. A D gene is named only where the DNA matches it firmly. Clone size is shown for a subset of rows, as once, few, many or a class of expanded clone.

CDR3 protein	CDR3 DNA	clone size	D gene	V gene	J gene
CASSPARAGTGELFF	TGTGCCAGCAGCCCAGCTCGGGCGGGCACCGGGGAGCTGTTTTTT	many	.	TRBV7-6	TRBJ2-2
CASSQRAGGHPSTDTQYF	TGCGCCAGCAGCCAGAGGGCGGGAGGCCACCCCTCCACAGATACGCAGTATTTT	.	TRBD2	TRBV4-3	TRBJ2-3
CASTAFGGTDTQYF	TGTGCCAGTACCGCCTTCGGAGGCACAGATACGCAGTATTTT	.	.	TRBV19	TRBJ2-3
CASSFVLAGASHGELFF	TGTGCCAGCAGTTTTGTCCTAGCGGGTGCTTCCCACGGGGAGCTGTTTTTT	many	TRBD2	TRBV12-3/TRBV12-4	TRBJ2-2
CASSELRGTYEQYF	TGCGCCAGCAGTGAGTTGAGGGGTACCTACGAGCAGTACTTC	many	.	TRBV10-1	TRBJ2-7
CASSLVAGARYNEQFF	TGTGCCAGCAGCTTAGTCGCGGGAGCTCGCTACAATGAGCAGTTCTTC	few	TRBD2	TRBV13	TRBJ2-1
CASSEVQGSLYEQYF	TGCGCCAGCAGTGAAGTACAGGGATCACTCTACGAGCAGTACTTC	many	.	TRBV10-2	TRBJ2-7
CASPIVPEAGQDTDTQYF	TGCGCCAGCCCTATTGTTCCGGAGGCGGGACAAGACACAGATACGCAGTATTTT	many	.	TRBV5-1	TRBJ2-3
CASTRSSEQYF	TGTGCCAGCACCCGCTCGAGCGAGCAGTACTTC	many	.	TRBV6-6	TRBJ2-7
CSVAAVYHNEQFF	TGCAGCGTCGCGGCAGTATACCACAATGAGCAGTTCTTC	few	.	TRBV29-1	TRBJ2-1
CASSQDPGSGANILTF	TGTGCCAGCAGCCAAGATCCAGGGTCCGGGGCCAACATCCTGACTTTC	.	.	TRBV3-1	TRBJ2-6
CSAAPVAEQYF	TGCAGTGCTGCTCCGGTTGCCGAGCAGTACTTC	.	.	TRBV20-1	TRBJ2-7
CSVDGGETGENEQFF	TGCAGCGTTGATGGGGGGGAGACCGGGGAAAATGAGCAGTTCTTC	many	TRBD2	TRBV29-1	TRBJ2-1
CSARVGDLPWNEQFF	TGCAGTGCTAGGGTCGGGGATCTCCCATGGAATGAGCAGTTCTTC	many	.	TRBV20-1	TRBJ2-1
CASSLFDRDNQPQHF	TGCGCCAGCAGCCTTTTTGACAGGGACAATCAGCCCCAGCATTTT	few	TRBD1	TRBV4-1	TRBJ1-5
CASSPRWASSYNEQFF	TGTGCCAGCAGCCCCAGGTGGGCGAGCTCCTACAATGAGCAGTTCTTC	many	.	TRBV7-9	TRBJ2-1
CSAGPSDRQETQYF	TGCAGTGCTGGCCCATCGGACAGACAAGAGACCCAGTACTTC	many	.	TRBV20-1	TRBJ2-5
CASSPSGYEQYF	TGTGCCAGCAGCCCTAGCGGCTACGAGCAGTACTTC	many	TRBD2	TRBV12-3/TRBV12-4	TRBJ2-7
CSVEKVGDGNEQFF	TGCAGCGTTGAAAAAGTCGGGGACGGCAATGAGCAGTTCTTC	many	.	TRBV29-1	TRBJ2-1
CASSESGAYYGYTF	TGCGCCAGCAGTGAGTCGGGGGCCTACTATGGCTACACCTTC	many	.	TRBV10-1	TRBJ1-2
CASSSPRDRAYNEQFF	TGTGCCAGCAGCTCGCCCCGGGACCGAGCCTACAATGAGCAGTTCTTC	few	.	TRBV7-2	TRBJ2-1
CASSYSRELGYNEQFF	TGTGCCAGCAGTTACTCGCGGGAGTTGGGTTACAATGAGCAGTTCTTC	.	TRBD2	TRBV6-2/TRBV6-3	TRBJ2-1
CASSLEGLANNEQFF	TGTGCCAGCAGCTTGGAAGGACTAGCTAACAATGAGCAGTTCTTC	many	TRBD2	TRBV7-8	TRBJ2-1
CASSLEIQETQYF	TGTGCCAGCAGCTTAGAAATCCAAGAGACCCAGTACTTC	few	.	TRBV11-2	TRBJ2-5
CASSLQYNEQFF	TGTGCCAGCAGTTTACAGTACAATGAGCAGTTCTTC	many	.	TRBV27	TRBJ2-1
CASRGPELFF	TGTGCCAGCAGAGGACCCGAGCTGTTTTTT	many	.	TRBV2	TRBJ2-2
CASSRGTSGKIEQFF	TGTGCCAGCAGCCGAGGGACTAGCGGGAAAATTGAGCAGTTCTTC	.	TRBD2	TRBV7-6	TRBJ2-1
CSARASGLGARQETQYF	TGCAGTGCTAGAGCCTCCGGCTTAGGGGCCCGTCAAGAGACCCAGTACTTC	many	.	TRBV20-1	TRBJ2-5
CASSSRPAPGETQYF	TGTGCCAGCAGTTCTCGGCCAGCTCCAGGGGAGACCCAGTACTTC	many	.	TRBV27	TRBJ2-5
CASRLTPLAGPERSGYNEQFF	TGTGCCAGCAGACTAACCCCACTAGCGGGGCCCGAGCGGTCGGGCTACAATGAGCAGTTCTTC	few	TRBD2	TRBV7-3	TRBJ2-1
CASSPPGYTF	TGTGCCAGCAGCCCGCCTGGCTACACCTTC	few	.	TRBV7-9	TRBJ1-2
CASRGGSTDTQYF	TGTGCCAGCAGGGGAGGGTCCACAGATACGCAGTATTTT	many	TRBD2	TRBV6-6	TRBJ2-3
CSAKASTLYWEQFF	TGCAGTGCTAAGGCCTCTACTCTTTATTGGGAGCAGTTCTTC	many	.	TRBV20-1	TRBJ2-1
CASSFGLSYTDTQYF	TGTGCCAGCAGCTTCGGGCTAAGTTACACAGATACGCAGTATTTT	many	.	TRBV7-2	TRBJ2-3
CSAREHRGNSYEQYF	TGCAGTGCTAGAGAGCACAGGGGTAACTCCTACGAGCAGTACTTC	few	TRBD1	TRBV20-1	TRBJ2-7
CASSLAAGGGNEQFF	TGTGCCAGCAGTTTAGCAGCGGGGGGTGGGAATGAGCAGTTCTTC	many	TRBD2	TRBV12-3/TRBV12-4	TRBJ2-1
CASRAGGPSTDTQYF	TGCGCCAGTCGGGCGGGAGGTCCTAGCACAGATACGCAGTATTTT	many	TRBD2	TRBV5-1	TRBJ2-3
CASSQDRGPSRGTDTQYF	TGCGCCAGCAGCCAAGATAGAGGACCCAGCAGAGGCACAGATACGCAGTATTTT	many	.	TRBV4-3	TRBJ2-3
CASSDLLIFAGGDNEQFF	TGTGCCAGCAGTGACTTACTAATCTTTGCGGGAGGGGACAATGAGCAGTTCTTC	many	TRBD2	TRBV6-4	TRBJ2-1
CSVDAGGEQYF	TGCAGCGTTGATGCGGGGGGCGAGCAGTACTTC	many	TRBD2	TRBV29-1	TRBJ2-7
CASSYAIAGAIATDTQYF	TGTGCCAGCAGTTACGCCATCGCCGGGGCAATAGCGACAGATACGCAGTATTTT	many	.	TRBV6-5	TRBJ2-3
CSVEGVGSSYEQYF	TGCAGCGTTGAAGGAGTCGGAAGCTCCTACGAGCAGTACTTC	.	.	TRBV29-1	TRBJ2-7
CASSLTPSGRVEQFF	TGTGCCAGCAGCTTAACGCCTAGCGGGAGGGTAGAGCAGTTCTTC	many	TRBD2	TRBV7-8	TRBJ2-1
CSAPRTYRVQVEQFF	TGCAGTGCTCCGCGGACTTACAGGGTTCAGGTTGAGCAGTTCTTC	many	.	TRBV20-1	TRBJ2-1
CSVGPTGAGELFF	TGCAGCGTTGGTCCAACAGGGGCCGGGGAGCTGTTTTTT	many	TRBD1	TRBV29-1	TRBJ2-2
CASSAPEGAYNEQFF	TGTGCCAGCAGTGCGCCAGAAGGGGCCTACAATGAGCAGTTCTTC	many	.	TRBV12-3/TRBV12-4	TRBJ2-1
CSVDYTYEQYF	TGCAGCGTTGACTATACCTACGAGCAGTACTTC	many	.	TRBV29-1	TRBJ2-7
CAISEKGYQGDTQYF	TGTGCCATCAGTGAGAAGGGCTACCAGGGAGATACGCAGTATTTT	many	.	TRBV10-3	TRBJ2-3
CSARDFADSYEQYF	TGCAGTGCTAGAGATTTTGCGGACTCCTACGAGCAGTACTTC	many	.	TRBV20-1	TRBJ2-7
CASSVADQPGANVLTF	TGTGCCAGCAGCGTAGCGGACCAGCCTGGGGCCAACGTCCTGACTTTC	many	.	TRBV9	TRBJ2-6
CATSRELEDGTDTQYF	TGTGCCACCAGCAGAGAGCTGGAAGACGGCACAGATACGCAGTATTTT	many	.	TRBV15	TRBJ2-3
CASGKTGLNTEAFF	TGTGCTAGTGGAAAAACAGGGCTCAACACTGAAGCTTTCTTT	many	.	TRBV12-5	TRBJ1-1
CAWSPGTNEQFF	TGTGCCTGGAGTCCCGGGACCAATGAGCAGTTCTTC	few	.	TRBV30	TRBJ2-1
CASSGGSLAGELFF	TGTGCCAGCAGTGGGGGAAGCTTGGCCGGGGAGCTGTTTTTT	many	.	TRBV25-1	TRBJ2-2
CASSLRVPEAFF	TGTGCCAGCAGCCTTAGGGTGCCTGAAGCTTTCTTT	few	.	TRBV7-9	TRBJ1-1
CAWSIQGNTGELFF	TGTGCCTGGTCGATACAGGGGAACACCGGGGAGCTGTTTTTT	many	.	TRBV30	TRBJ2-2
CATSISRRRELFF	TGTGCCACCAGCATAAGTAGGCGGCGGGAGCTGTTTTTT	many	.	TRBV15	TRBJ2-2
CAFGPGQDRVETQYF	TGTGCCTTCGGCCCGGGGCAGGACAGGGTGGAGACCCAGTACTTC	many	TRBD1	TRBV27	TRBJ2-5
CATSTLGTLYNEQFF	TGTGCCACCAGCACCCTCGGGACACTTTACAATGAGCAGTTCTTC	few	.	TRBV15	TRBJ2-1